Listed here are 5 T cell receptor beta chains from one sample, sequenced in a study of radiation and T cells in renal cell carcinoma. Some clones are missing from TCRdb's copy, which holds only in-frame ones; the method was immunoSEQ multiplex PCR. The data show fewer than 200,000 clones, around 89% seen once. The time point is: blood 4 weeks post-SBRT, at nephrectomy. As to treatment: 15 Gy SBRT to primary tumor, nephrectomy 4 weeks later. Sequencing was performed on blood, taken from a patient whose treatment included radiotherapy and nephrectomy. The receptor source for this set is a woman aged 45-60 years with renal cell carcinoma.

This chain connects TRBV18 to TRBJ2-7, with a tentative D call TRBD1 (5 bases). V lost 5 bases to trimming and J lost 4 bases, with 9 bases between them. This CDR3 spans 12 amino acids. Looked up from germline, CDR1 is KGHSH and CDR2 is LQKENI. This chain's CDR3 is CASSATEYEQYF. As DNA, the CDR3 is TGTGCCAGCTCAGCGACAGAGTACGAGCAGTACTTC.

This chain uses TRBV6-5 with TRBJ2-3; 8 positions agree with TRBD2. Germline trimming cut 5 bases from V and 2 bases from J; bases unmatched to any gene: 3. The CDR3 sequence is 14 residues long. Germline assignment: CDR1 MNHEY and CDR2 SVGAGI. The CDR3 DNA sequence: TGTGCCAGCAGTATAGCGGGGTACACAGATACGCAGTATTTT. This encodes CASSIAGYTDTQYF.

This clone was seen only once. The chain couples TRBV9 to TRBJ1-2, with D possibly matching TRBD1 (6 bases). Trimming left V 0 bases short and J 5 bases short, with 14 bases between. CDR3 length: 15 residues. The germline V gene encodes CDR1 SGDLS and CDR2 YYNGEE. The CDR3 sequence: CASSVGPGAEYGYTF. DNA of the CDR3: TGTGCCAGCAGCGTAGGTCCGGGGGCGGAATATGGCTACACCTTC.

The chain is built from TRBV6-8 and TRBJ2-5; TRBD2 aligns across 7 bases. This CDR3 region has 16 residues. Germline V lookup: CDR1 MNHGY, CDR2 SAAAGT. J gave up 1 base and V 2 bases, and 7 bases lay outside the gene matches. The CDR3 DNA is TGTGCCAGCAGTTACCATCCTAGCGGACTCCAAGAGACCCAGTACTTC. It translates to CASSYHPSGLQETQYF.

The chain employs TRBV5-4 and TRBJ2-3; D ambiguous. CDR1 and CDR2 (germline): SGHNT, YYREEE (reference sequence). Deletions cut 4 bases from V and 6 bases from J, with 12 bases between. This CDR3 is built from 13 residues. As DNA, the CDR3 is TGTGCCAGCAGCCGGACGGCAGCCGATACGCAGTATTTT. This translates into CASSRTAADTQYF.